This entry concerns a single T cell receptor (beta chain). The data derive from a study of Graves' ophthalmopathy and Graves' hyperthyroidism. Looking at the study overall: There was a collection of peripheral blood at initial diagnosis, before any treatment.

PBMCs were obtained from roughly 9.9 ml of fresh peripheral blood. Scientists amplified the TCR beta CDR3 regions from RNA transcripts. The first round was an RT-PCR with HTBI primers, and the second round was a multiplex PCR. TCRdb reprocessed the multiplex PCR reads via MiXCR and lists one record per CDR3 protein. The profile shows 660,000 or so distinct CDR3 sequences, over 40% of them singletons. The receptor comes from an adult man with Graves' ophthalmopathy. The sequenced sample was peripheral blood.

DNA of the CDR3: TGTGCCACCAGTGATGGGCAGGGGGCAGGAGAGCAGTACTTC. This translates into CATSDGQGAGEQYF. V and J are TRBV24-1 and TRBJ2-7, with 8 bases that match TRBD1. Germline assignment: CDR1 KGHDR and CDR2 SFDVKD. V shed 3 bases, J shed 7 bases, and the junction held 7 bases outside the gene matches. The CDR3 sequence is 14 residues long.